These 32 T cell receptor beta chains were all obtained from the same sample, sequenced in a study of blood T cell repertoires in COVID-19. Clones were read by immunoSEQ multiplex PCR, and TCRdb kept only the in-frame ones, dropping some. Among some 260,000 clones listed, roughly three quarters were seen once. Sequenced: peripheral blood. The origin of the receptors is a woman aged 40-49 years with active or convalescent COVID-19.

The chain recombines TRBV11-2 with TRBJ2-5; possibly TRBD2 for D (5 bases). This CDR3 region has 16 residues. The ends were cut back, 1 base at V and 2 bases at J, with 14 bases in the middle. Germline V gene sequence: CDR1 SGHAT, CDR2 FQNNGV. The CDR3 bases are TGTGCCAGCAGCTTAGTTCCAGCGGAGCCACAAGAGACCCAGTACTTC. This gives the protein CASSLVPAEPQETQYF.

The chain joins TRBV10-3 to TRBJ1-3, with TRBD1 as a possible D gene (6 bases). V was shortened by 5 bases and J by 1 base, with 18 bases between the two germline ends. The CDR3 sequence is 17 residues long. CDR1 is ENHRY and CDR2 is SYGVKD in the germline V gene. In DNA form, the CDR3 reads TGTGCCATCAGTCCCCGCTCTTCAGGGGTTTCTGGAAACACCATATATTTT. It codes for CAISPRSSGVSGNTIYF.

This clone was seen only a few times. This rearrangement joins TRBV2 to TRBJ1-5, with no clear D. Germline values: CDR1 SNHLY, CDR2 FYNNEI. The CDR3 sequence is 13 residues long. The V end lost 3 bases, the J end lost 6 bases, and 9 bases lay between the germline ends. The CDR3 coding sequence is TGTGCCAGCAGTGAGTTGGGGAGTCAGCCCCAGCATTTT. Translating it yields CASSELGSQPQHF. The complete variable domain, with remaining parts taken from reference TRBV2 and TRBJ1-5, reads EPEVTQTPSHQVTQMGQEVILRCVPISNHLYFYWYRQILGQKVEFLVSFYNNEISEKSEIFDDQFSVERPDGSNFTLKIRSTKLEDSAMYFCASSELGSQPQHFGDGTRLSIL.

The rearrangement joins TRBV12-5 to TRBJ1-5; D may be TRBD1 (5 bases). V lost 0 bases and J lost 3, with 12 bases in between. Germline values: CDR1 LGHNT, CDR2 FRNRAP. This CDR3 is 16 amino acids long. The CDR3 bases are TGTGCTAGTGGTTTGGTACTGACAGACTCCAATCAGCCCCAGCATTTT. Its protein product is CASGLVLTDSNQPQHF.

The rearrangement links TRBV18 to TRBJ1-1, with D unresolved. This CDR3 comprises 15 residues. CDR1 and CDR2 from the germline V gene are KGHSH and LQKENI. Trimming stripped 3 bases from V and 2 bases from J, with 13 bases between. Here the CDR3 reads CASSPAATTNTEAFF. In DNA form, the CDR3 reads TGTGCCAGCTCACCGGCGGCCACAACTAACACTGAAGCTTTCTTT. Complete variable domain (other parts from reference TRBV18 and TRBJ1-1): NAGVMQNPRHLVRRRGQEARLRCSPMKGHSHVYWYRQLPEEGLKFMVYLQKENIIDESGMPKERFSAEFPKEGPSILRIQQVVRGDSAAYFCASSPAATTNTEAFFGQGTRLTVV.

This CDR3 is CASSPDSNSPLHF. CDR3 bases: TGTGCCAGCAGCCCGGACAGTAATTCACCCCTCCACTTT. The V and J genes are TRBV7-6 and TRBJ1-6; possibly TRBD1 for D (6 bases). V dropped 5 bases and J dropped 6 bases, with 8 bases sitting between them. Germline values: CDR1 SGHVS, CDR2 FNYEAQ. The CDR3 extends over 13 amino acids. Full variable domain (outside the CDR3, taken from reference TRBV7-6 and TRBJ1-6): GAGVSQSPRYKVTKRGQDVALRCDPISGHVSLYWYRQALGQGPEFLTYFNYEAQQDKSGLPNDRFSAERPEGSISTLTIQRTEQRDSAMYRCASSPDSNSPLHFGNGTRLTVT.

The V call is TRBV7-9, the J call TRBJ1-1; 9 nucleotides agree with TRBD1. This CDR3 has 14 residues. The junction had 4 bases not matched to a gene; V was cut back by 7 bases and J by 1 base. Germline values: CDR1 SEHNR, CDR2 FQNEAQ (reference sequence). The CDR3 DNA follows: TGTGCCAGCACCCTGGGACAGGGGAACACTGAAGCTTTCTTT. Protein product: CASTLGQGNTEAFF.

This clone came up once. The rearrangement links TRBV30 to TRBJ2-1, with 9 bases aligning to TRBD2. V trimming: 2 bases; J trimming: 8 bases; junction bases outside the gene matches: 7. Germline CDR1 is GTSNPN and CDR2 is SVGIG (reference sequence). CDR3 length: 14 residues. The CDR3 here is CAWSLSGGWDEQFF. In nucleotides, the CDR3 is TGTGCCTGGAGTTTAAGCGGGGGGTGGGATGAGCAGTTCTTC.

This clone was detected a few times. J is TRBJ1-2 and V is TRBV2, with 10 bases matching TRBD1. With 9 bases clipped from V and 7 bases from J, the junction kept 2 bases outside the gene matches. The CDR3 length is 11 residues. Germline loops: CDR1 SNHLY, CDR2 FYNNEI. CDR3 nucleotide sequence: TGTGCCAGTGGGGACAGGGGTGGCTACACCTTC. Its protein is CASGDRGGYTF.

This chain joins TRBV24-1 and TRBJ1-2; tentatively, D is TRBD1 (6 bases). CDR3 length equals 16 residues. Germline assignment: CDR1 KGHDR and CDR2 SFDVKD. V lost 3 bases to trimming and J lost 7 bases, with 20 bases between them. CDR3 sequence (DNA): TGTGCCACCAGTGATAGCCAGACAGGATCCGAAGCTGGCTACACCTTC. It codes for CATSDSQTGSEAGYTF.

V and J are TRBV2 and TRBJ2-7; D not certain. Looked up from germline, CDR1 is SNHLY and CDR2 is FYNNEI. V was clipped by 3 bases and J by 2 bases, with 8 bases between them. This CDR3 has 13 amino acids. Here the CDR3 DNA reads TGTGCCAGCAGTGACCCTAATACCTACGAGCAGTACTTC. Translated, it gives CASSDPNTYEQYF.

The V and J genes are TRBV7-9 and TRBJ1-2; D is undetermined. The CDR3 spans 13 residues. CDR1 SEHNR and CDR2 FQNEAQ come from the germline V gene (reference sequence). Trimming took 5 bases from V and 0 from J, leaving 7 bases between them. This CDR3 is CASSPGANYGYTF. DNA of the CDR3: TGTGCCAGCAGCCCCGGGGCTAACTATGGCTACACCTTC.

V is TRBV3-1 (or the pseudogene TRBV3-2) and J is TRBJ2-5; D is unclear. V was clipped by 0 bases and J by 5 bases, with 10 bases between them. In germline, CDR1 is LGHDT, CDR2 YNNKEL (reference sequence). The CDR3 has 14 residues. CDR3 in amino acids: CASSQDTRPETQYF. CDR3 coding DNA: TGTGCCAGCAGCCAAGATACACGCCCGGAGACCCAGTACTTC.

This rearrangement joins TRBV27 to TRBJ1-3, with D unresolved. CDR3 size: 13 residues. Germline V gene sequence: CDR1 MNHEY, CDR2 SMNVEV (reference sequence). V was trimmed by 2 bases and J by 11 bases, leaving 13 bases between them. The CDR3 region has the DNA TGTGCCAGCAGTTTAAGTGACCGCCAGGCCATATATTTT. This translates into CASSLSDRQAIYF.

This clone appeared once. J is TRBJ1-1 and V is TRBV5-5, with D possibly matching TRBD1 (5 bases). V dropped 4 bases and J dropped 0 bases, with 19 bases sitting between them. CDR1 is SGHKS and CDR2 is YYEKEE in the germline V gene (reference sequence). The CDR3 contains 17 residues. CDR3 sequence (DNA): TGTGCCAGCAGCCCCTCGGGGGTCCCCCTCATGAACACTGAAGCTTTCTTT. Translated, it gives CASSPSGVPLMNTEAFF.

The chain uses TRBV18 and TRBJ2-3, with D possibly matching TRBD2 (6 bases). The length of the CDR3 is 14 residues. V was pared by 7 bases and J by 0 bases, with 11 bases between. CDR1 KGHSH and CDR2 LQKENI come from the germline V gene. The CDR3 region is CASWRDLSTDTQYF. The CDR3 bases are TGTGCCAGCTGGCGGGACCTTAGCACAGATACGCAGTATTTT.

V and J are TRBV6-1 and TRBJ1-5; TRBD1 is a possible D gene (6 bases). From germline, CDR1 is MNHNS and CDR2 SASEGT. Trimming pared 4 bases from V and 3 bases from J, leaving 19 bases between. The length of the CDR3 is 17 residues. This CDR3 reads CASSAGGWGGSNQPQHF. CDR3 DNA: TGTGCCAGCAGTGCCGGTGGTTGGGGGGGCTCCAATCAGCCCCAGCATTTT.

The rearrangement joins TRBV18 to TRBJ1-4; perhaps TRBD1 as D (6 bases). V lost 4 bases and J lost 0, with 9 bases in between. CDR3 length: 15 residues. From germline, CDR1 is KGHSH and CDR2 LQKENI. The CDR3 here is CASSRTVATNEKLFF. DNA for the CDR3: TGTGCCAGCTCACGGACAGTCGCAACTAATGAAAAACTGTTTTTT.

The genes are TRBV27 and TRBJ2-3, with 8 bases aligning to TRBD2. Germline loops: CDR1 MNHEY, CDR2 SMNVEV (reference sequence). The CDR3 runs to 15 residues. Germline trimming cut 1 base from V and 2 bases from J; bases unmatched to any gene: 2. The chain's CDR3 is CASSLWRGDTDTQYF. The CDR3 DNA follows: TGTGCCAGCAGTTTATGGCGGGGGGACACAGATACGCAGTATTTT.

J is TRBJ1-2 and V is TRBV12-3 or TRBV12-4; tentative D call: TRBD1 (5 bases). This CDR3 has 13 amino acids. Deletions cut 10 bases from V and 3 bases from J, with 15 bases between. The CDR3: CATQQETDYGYTF. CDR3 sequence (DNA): TGTGCCACCCAACAGGAAACGGACTATGGCTACACCTTC.

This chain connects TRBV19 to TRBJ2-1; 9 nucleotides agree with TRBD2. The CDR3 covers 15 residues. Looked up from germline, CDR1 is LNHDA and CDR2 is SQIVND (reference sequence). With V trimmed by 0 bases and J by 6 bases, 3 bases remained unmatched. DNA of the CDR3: TGTGCCAGTAGTATAGAGCGGGGGGGCTTCAATGAGCAGTTCTTC. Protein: CASSIERGGFNEQFF. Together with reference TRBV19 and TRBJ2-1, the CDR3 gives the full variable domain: DGGITQSPKYLFRKEGQNVTLSCEQNLNHDAMYWYRQDPGQGLRLIYYSQIVNDFQKGDIAEGYSVSREKKESFPLTVTSAQKNPTAFYLCASSIERGGFNEQFFGPGTRLTVL.

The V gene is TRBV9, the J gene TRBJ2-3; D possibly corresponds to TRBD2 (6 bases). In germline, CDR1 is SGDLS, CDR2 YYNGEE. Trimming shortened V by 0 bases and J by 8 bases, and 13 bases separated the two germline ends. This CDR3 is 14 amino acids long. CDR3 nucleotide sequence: TGTGCCAGCAGCGTAGGAATGCTCGGGGGTACGCAGTATTTT. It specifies CASSVGMLGGTQYF.

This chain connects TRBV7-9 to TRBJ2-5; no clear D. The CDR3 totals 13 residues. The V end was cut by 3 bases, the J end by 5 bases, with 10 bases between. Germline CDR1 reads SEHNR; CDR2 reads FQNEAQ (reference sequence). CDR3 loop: CASSLSSIETQYF. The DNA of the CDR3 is TGTGCCAGCAGCTTGTCGAGCATTGAGACCCAGTACTTC.

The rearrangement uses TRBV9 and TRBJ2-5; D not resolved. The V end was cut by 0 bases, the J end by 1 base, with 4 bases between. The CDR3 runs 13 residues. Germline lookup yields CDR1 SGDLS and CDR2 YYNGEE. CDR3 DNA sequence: TGTGCCAGCAGCGTAGCAGTCCAAGAGACCCAGTACTTC. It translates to CASSVAVQETQYF.

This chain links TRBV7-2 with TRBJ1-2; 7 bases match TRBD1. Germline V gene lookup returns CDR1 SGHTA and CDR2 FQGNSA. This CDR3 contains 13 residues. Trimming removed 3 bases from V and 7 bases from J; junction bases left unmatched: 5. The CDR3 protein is CASSLRTGAGYTF. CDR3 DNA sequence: TGTGCCAGCAGCTTGCGTACAGGGGCTGGCTACACCTTC.

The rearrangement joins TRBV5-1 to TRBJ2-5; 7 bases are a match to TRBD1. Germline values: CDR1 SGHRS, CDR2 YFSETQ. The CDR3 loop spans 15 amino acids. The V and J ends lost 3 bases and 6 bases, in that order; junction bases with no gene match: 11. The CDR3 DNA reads TGCGCCAGCAGCTCCGGGACAGCCGACGGGAAGACCCAGTACTTC. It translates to CASSSGTADGKTQYF.

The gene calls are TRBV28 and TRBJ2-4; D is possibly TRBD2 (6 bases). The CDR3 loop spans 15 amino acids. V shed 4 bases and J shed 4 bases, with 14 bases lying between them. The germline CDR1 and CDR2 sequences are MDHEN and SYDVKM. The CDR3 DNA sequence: TGTGCCAGCAGTTCTTCCGGAGGGTTGAAAAACATTCAGTACTTC. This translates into CASSSSGGLKNIQYF.

CDR3 bases: TGTGCCAGCCGAGGTGACACCGGGGAGCTGTTTTTT. Its translation: CASRGDTGELFF. This rearrangement joins TRBV2 to TRBJ2-2; D is undetermined. The CDR3 has 12 residues. The germline CDR1 and CDR2 sequences are SNHLY and FYNNEI. Trimming stripped 8 bases from V and 3 bases from J, with 7 bases between.

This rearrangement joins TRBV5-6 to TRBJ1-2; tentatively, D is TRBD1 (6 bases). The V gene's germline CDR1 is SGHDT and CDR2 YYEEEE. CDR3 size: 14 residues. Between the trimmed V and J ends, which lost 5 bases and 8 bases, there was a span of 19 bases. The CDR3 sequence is CASRPRGGDLGYTF. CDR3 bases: TGTGCCAGCAGGCCCCGAGGGGGGGACCTGGGCTACACCTTC.

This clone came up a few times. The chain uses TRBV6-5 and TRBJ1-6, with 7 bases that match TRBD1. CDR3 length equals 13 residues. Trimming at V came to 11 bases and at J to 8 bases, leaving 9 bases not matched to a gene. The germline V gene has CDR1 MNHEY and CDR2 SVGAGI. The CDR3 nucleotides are TGTGCCTCTTTCCGGGACAGCCATTCACCCCTCCACTTT. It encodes CASFRDSHSPLHF.

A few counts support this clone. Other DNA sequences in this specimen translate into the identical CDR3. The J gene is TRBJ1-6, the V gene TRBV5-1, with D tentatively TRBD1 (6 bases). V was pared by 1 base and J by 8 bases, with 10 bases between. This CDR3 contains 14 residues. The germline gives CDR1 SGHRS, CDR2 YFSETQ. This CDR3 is CASSLSPGDSPLHF. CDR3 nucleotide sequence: TGCGCCAGCAGCTTGTCTCCAGGGGATTCACCCCTCCACTTT.

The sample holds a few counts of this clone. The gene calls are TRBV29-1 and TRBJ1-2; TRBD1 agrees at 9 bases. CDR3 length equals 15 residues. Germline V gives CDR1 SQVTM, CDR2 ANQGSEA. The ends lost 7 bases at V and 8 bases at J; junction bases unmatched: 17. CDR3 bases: TGCAGCGCCGCGATGGGGGACAGGGAAATTGGCGGCTACACCTTC. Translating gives CSAAMGDREIGGYTF.